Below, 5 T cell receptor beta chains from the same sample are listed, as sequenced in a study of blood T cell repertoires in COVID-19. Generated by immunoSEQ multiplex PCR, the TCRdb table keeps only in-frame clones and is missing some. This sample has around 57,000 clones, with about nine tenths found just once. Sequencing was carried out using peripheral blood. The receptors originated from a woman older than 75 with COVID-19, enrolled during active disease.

The CDR3 loop is CASSPRGTEAFF. Here the CDR3 DNA reads TGTGCCAGCAGCCCCCGGGGAACTGAAGCTTTCTTT. The chain carries TRBV3-1 (or the pseudogene TRBV3-2) and TRBJ1-1; D remains unclear. Trimming cost V 4 bases and J 5 bases, with 8 bases left between them. Germline V gives CDR1 LGHDT, CDR2 YNNKEL (reference sequence). CDR3 length: 12 residues.

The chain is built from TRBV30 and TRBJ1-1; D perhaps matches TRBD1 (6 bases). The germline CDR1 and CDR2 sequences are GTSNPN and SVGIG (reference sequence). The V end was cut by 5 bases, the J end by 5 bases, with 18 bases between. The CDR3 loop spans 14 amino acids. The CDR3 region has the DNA TGTGCCTGGGGTCGGGACGGAACAGGGACTGAAGCTTTCTTT. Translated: CAWGRDGTGTEAFF.

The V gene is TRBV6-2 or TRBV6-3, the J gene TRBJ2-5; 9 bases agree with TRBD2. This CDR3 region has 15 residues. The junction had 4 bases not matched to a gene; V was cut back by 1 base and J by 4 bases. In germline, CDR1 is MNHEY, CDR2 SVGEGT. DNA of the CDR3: TGTGCCAGCAGTTACTGGCGGGGGGGCCGAGAGACCCAGTACTTC. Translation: CASSYWRGGRETQYF.

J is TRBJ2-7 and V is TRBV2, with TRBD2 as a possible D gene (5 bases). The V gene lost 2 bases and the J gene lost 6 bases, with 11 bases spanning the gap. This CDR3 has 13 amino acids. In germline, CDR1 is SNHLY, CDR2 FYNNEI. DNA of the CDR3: TGTGCCAGCAGTGAATACGAGGGTTTCGAGCAGTACTTC. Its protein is CASSEYEGFEQYF.

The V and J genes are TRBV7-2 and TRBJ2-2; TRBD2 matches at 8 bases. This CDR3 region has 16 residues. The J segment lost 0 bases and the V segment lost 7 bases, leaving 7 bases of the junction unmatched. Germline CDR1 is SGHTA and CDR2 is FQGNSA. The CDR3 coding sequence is TGTGCCAGCATGCTCCGAGCGGGAGCGAACACCGGGGAGCTGTTTTTT. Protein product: CASMLRAGANTGELFF.